The clone carrying this T cell receptor (beta chain) was counted a few times. Its target is not known. TCRdb redid the calling of the 5' RACE reads with MiXCR, one entry per CDR3 protein. The profile shows more than 400,000 distinct CDR3 sequences, 18% of them singletons. The data were obtained in a study of T-cell memory formation after mild COVID-19. Findings and caveats of the study: CD4+ bias marked clones expanding day 15 to 37, unlike balanced contracting clones.

The germline gives CDR1 LNHDA, CDR2 SQIVND (reference sequence). The CDR3 has 14 amino acids. The V segment lost 3 bases and the J segment 6 bases; nucleotides outside the gene matches: 5. This chain joins TRBV19 and TRBJ1-5, with 7 bases lining up with TRBD1. Input material: PBMCs or a T cell subset sorted from them (not recorded which). This sequence originates from an adult woman who had mild COVID-19 (a few samples of this study predate the infection). Cell type and time point are not known. The CDR3 DNA reads as TGTGCCAGTAGTATCAACAGGGGCGGTCAGCCCCAGCATTTT. This translates into CASSINRGGQPQHF.